The 11 T cell receptor beta chains in this list originate from one sample, sequenced in a study of human T cells and chemical hapten exposure. TCRdb re-derived calls from the RACE reads in MiXCR, one entry per CDR3 protein. The sample carries roughly 130,000 distinct CDR3 sequences, around 8.2% recorded once. Time point here: healthy volunteer bleed at 2 weeks. The template was total RNA from unfractionated whole blood. Material: whole blood. Receptors were obtained from a male donor in good health. Some clones in this sample may be carry-over from other donors' samples.

The chain recombines TRBV12-3 or TRBV12-4 with TRBJ2-3, with 7 bases aligning to TRBD2. Trimming took 2 bases from V and 2 from J; bases not matched to a gene: 4. CDR3 size: 15 residues. In DNA, the CDR3 is TGTGCCAGCAGTTTACGGGGAGGGGACACAGATACGCAGTATTTT. Its protein product is CASSLRGGDTDTQYF.

This clonotype has more than one count but fewer than ten. The CDR3 nucleotides read TGCGCCAGCAGTGAGGGGTACCAAGAGACCCAGTACTTC. It specifies CASSEGYQETQYF. The gene calls are TRBV5-1 and TRBJ2-5; possibly TRBD1 or TRBD2 for D (5 bases each). This CDR3 has 13 amino acids. CDR1 is SGHRS and CDR2 is YFSETQ in the germline V gene. The V end lost 5 bases, the J end lost 0 bases, and 8 bases lay between the germline ends.

The J gene is TRBJ2-1, the V gene TRBV20-1; the match to TRBD2 covers 11 bases. V shed 7 bases, J shed 9 bases, and the junction held 17 bases outside the gene matches. CDR1 and CDR2 (germline): DFQATT, SNEGSKA (reference sequence). The CDR3 sequence is 16 residues long. The CDR3 DNA is TGCAGTGTTAGTTGGGCTAGCGGGAGGATACGGGGTGAGCAGTTCTTC. Its translation is CSVSWASGRIRGEQFF.

Only a few counts were recorded for this clonotype. The chain uses TRBV7-9 and TRBJ2-2; the D gene is possibly TRBD2 (5 bases). The CDR3 loop spans 13 amino acids. The germline V and J ends were trimmed by 3 bases and 10 bases, with 12 bases remaining between them. Germline V CDR1 and CDR2: SEHNR, FQNEAQ (reference sequence). The CDR3 DNA is TGTGCCAGCAGCTTGCGGGTTGGAGAGGAGCTGTTTTTT. This translates into CASSLRVGEELFF. Full variable domain (missing parts from reference TRBV7-9 and TRBJ2-2): DTGVSQNPRHKITKRGQNVTFRCDPISEHNRLYWYRQTLGQGPEFLTYFQNEAQLEKSRLLSDRFSAERPKGSFSTLEIQRTEQGDSAMYLCASSLRVGEELFFGEGSRLTVL.

This clonotype was seen a handful of times. The V call is TRBV4-3, the J call TRBJ1-5, with D perhaps matching TRBD1 (5 bases). Per the germline V gene, CDR1 is LGHNA and CDR2 is YSLEER. The ends were cut back, 2 bases at V and 2 bases at J, with 13 bases in the middle. This CDR3 has 16 residues. The DNA for the CDR3 is TGCGCCAGCAGCCAATCGGACAATGGGGGCAATCAGCCCCAGCATTTT. Residues: CASSQSDNGGNQPQHF.

With regard to this clonotype: Being one base from a much bigger clone, this may be a read error. A read error is likely, as this CDR3 ends without the conserved phenylalanine or tryptophan. The CDR3 DNA sequence: TGTGCCAGCAGGGACAGGGGGTTTCAGCCCCAGCATTCT. This translates into CASRDRGFQPQHS. The rearrangement uses TRBV2 and TRBJ1-5; 10 bases agree with TRBD1. Germline lookup yields CDR1 SNHLY and CDR2 FYNNEI. The V and J ends lost 6 bases and 6 bases, in that order; junction bases with no gene match: 2. This CDR3 is built from 13 residues.

The rearrangement links TRBV29-1 to TRBJ2-3, with D unclear. Germline values: CDR1 SQVTM, CDR2 ANQGSEA. Deletions cut 6 bases from V and 4 bases from J, with 17 bases between. This CDR3 has 14 amino acids. CDR3 loop: CSVVTPGSADTQYF. The DNA for the CDR3 is TGCAGCGTGGTGACACCGGGTAGTGCAGATACGCAGTATTTT.

This clonotype was counted many times. The gene calls are TRBV6-2 or TRBV6-3 and TRBJ1-2; TRBD1 aligns across 10 bases. The CDR3 covers 13 residues. Germline assignment: CDR1 MNHEY and CDR2 SVGEGT. V shed 6 bases, J shed 5 bases, and the junction held 3 bases outside the gene matches. The CDR3 nucleotides are TGTGCCAGCAGATCGGGACAGGGGTATGGCTACACCTTC. This encodes CASRSGQGYGYTF.

This clonotype has just a few counts. The chain couples TRBV12-3 or TRBV12-4 to TRBJ2-3; D is undetermined. The CDR3 is made up of 13 amino acids. With 3 bases removed from V and 4 bases from J, the gap between germline ends came to 8 bases. Written as DNA, the CDR3 is TGTGCCAGCAGTTTTTCAGGACCAGATACGCAGTATTTT. This translates into CASSFSGPDTQYF.

The chain combines TRBV29-1 with TRBJ1-1; D might be TRBD1 (5 bases). The CDR3 is 14 amino acids. Trimming stripped 4 bases from V and 1 base from J, with 13 bases between. Germline CDR1 is SQVTM and CDR2 is ANQGSEA. CDR3 residues: CSVAAGARNTEAFF. DNA of the CDR3: TGCAGCGTTGCCGCCGGGGCTAGGAACACTGAAGCTTTCTTT.

This clonotype was detected a few times. V and J are TRBV12-3 or TRBV12-4 and TRBJ1-5; 7 bases agree with TRBD1. With V trimmed by 6 bases and J by 9 bases, 14 bases remained unmatched. CDR3 size: 15 residues. The CDR3 loop is CASSTTGRPQGPQHF. CDR3 bases: TGTGCCAGCAGCACGACAGGGCGGCCCCAAGGGCCCCAGCATTTT.